These 6 T cell receptor beta chains came from one sample sequenced in a study of blood T cell repertoires in COVID-19. Libraries were prepared by immunoSEQ multiplex PCR; TCRdb keeps only in-frame clonotypes and omits some of them. The repertoire includes 180,000 or so clones, about 87% of them detected once, and around 2.3% sits in the top ten. The sample consisted of peripheral blood. These receptors originate from a man in his forties with active or convalescent COVID-19.

The V and J genes are TRBV3-1 (or the pseudogene TRBV3-2) and TRBJ1-6, with TRBD1 as a possible D gene (5 bases). V was pared by 7 bases and J by 7 bases, with 17 bases between. Germline V gives CDR1 LGHDT, CDR2 YNNKEL (reference sequence). The CDR3 is 15 residues long. The DNA of the CDR3 is TGTGCCAGCACCTCTCGGGACTTGGGGAATTCACCCCTCCACTTT. Translation: CASTSRDLGNSPLHF.

The chain links TRBV7-2 to TRBJ1-2; D might be TRBD1 (6 bases). V was trimmed by 4 bases and J by 4 bases, leaving 13 bases between them. The CDR3 extends over 14 amino acids. The germline CDR1 and CDR2 sequences are SGHTA and FQGNSA. The CDR3 region is CASSSTGIGYGYTF. DNA of the CDR3: TGTGCCAGCAGCTCGACAGGAATTGGCTATGGCTACACCTTC.

The chain combines TRBV11-3 with TRBJ2-2; maybe TRBD2 (5 bases). V was cut by 3 bases and J by 6 bases, with 8 bases left in between. This CDR3 comprises 13 residues. The V gene's germline CDR1 is SGHNT and CDR2 YENEEA. CDR3 loop: CASSFLLAGELFF. The CDR3 DNA reads TGTGCCAGCAGCTTTTTACTAGCCGGGGAGCTGTTTTTT. Looking up the rest from reference TRBV11-3 and TRBJ2-2 gives the full variable domain: EAGVVQSPRYKIIEKKQPVAFWCNPISGHNTLYWYLQNLGQGPELLIRYENEEAVDDSQLPKDRFSAERLKGVDSTLKIQPAELGDSAVYLCASSFLLAGELFFGEGSRLTVL.

The chain carries TRBV18 and TRBJ2-7; 11 bases map to TRBD1. Germline V lookup: CDR1 KGHSH, CDR2 LQKENI. After removal of 3 bases from V and 2 bases from J, the junction contained 0 bases not matched to a gene. This CDR3 region has 14 residues. The CDR3 spells CASSPDRGPYEQYF. DNA for the CDR3: TGTGCCAGCTCACCGGACAGGGGGCCCTACGAGCAGTACTTC.

V gene TRBV10-1 combines with J gene TRBJ2-5; perhaps TRBD1 as D (5 bases). Trimming took 0 bases from V and 2 from J, leaving 7 bases between them. The germline CDR1 and CDR2 sequences are WNHNN and SYGVQD (reference sequence). CDR3 length equals 14 residues. The CDR3 bases are TGCGCCAGCAGTGAGTCGCAGGGACAAGAGACCCAGTACTTC. Translating it yields CASSESQGQETQYF.

The chain is built from TRBV28 and TRBJ1-2; tentatively, D is TRBD1 (5 bases). V was trimmed by 7 bases and J by 0 bases, leaving 12 bases between them. The CDR3 has 14 residues. Germline-derived CDR1 and CDR2 are MDHEN and SYDVKM. This CDR3 reads CASTGGRANYGYTF. The DNA of the CDR3 is TGTGCCAGCACGGGGGGTCGAGCTAACTATGGCTACACCTTC.